The 30 T cell receptor beta chains below come from one sample, sequenced in a study of Ad26.COV2.S vaccination and SARS-CoV-2 variants. The sample's treatment: some 20 received Ad26.COV2.S at low or high dose, single or two shots; several received placebo; per-sample allocation not given. Each sample was drawn 63 days after the first injection (of vaccine or placebo). Sequencing was performed with immunoSEQ multiplex PCR; in TCRdb, only in-frame clones are kept and a portion is missing. The data contain 300,000 to 400,000 clones, roughly 91% of them singletons. The sample consisted of peripheral blood, taken in a trial of Ad26.COV2.S vaccine versus placebo. Receptors were obtained from a person aged 18-60 years who received the Ad26.COV2.S COVID-19 vaccine or a placebo.

This chain connects TRBV27 to TRBJ2-3; TRBD1 is a possible D gene (5 bases). The CDR3 covers 15 residues. Germline V gene sequence: CDR1 MNHEY, CDR2 SMNVEV (reference sequence). Trimming shortened V by 4 bases and J by 0 bases, and 11 bases separated the two germline ends. Written as DNA, the CDR3 is TGTGCCAGCAGTTCCTCGACAGAGAGCACAGATACGCAGTATTTT. Its translation is CASSSSTESTDTQYF.

This chain's CDR3 is CASSRARQYEQYF. The CDR3, as DNA: TGTGCCAGCAGTCGAGCTAGACAATACGAGCAGTACTTC. This chain uses TRBV5-6 with TRBJ2-7, with unresolved D. V was shortened by 5 bases and J by 4 bases, with 13 bases between the two germline ends. Germline CDR1 and CDR2: SGHDT and YYEEEE. This CDR3 is 13 amino acids long. Supplemented by reference TRBV5-6 and TRBJ2-7, the full variable domain reads DAGVTQSPTHLIKTRGQQVTLRCSPKSGHDTVSWYQQALGQGPQFIFQYYEEEERQRGNFPDRFSGHQFPNYSSELNVNALLLGDSALYLCASSRARQYEQYFGPGTRLTVT.

The rearrangement uses TRBV6-5 and TRBJ2-3; 8 bases are shared with TRBD2. With V trimmed by 4 bases and J by 1 base, 1 base remained unmatched. The CDR3 sequence is 14 residues long. Looked up from germline, CDR1 is MNHEY and CDR2 is SVGAGI. DNA of the CDR3: TGTGCCAGCAGTTTTAGCGGGGGCACAGATACGCAGTATTTT. It encodes CASSFSGGTDTQYF.

The rearrangement uses TRBV7-2 and TRBJ2-6; no clear D gene. Germline V gene sequence: CDR1 SGHTA, CDR2 FQGNSA. The V and J ends lost 2 bases and 2 bases respectively, with 4 bases between them. This CDR3 region has 14 residues. CDR3 DNA: TGTGCCAGCAGCTTAAGAGCTGGGGCCAACGTCCTGACTTTC. It is translated as CASSLRAGANVLTF.

The rearrangement links TRBV7-8 to TRBJ2-7; TRBD1 aligns across 9 bases. The CDR3 has 13 residues. V trimming: 4 bases; J trimming: 3 bases; junction bases outside the gene matches: 1. Germline assignment: CDR1 SGHVS and CDR2 FQNEAQ. The CDR3 sequence: CASSSDRGYEQYF. In DNA, the CDR3 is TGTGCCAGCAGCTCGGACAGGGGCTACGAGCAGTACTTC.

The V call is TRBV3-1 (or the pseudogene TRBV3-2), the J call TRBJ1-4, with no clear D. Germline-derived CDR1 and CDR2 are LGHDT and YNNKEL (reference sequence). The CDR3 is made up of 16 amino acids. Between the trimmed V and J ends, which lost 1 base and 0 bases, there was a span of 9 bases. This CDR3 reads CASSQATKTTNEKLFF. The CDR3 nucleotides are TGTGCCAGCAGCCAAGCCACCAAAACAACTAATGAAAAACTGTTTTTT.

The CDR3 sequence: CASSTDRGINSPLHF. The CDR3 DNA reads as TGTGCCAGTAGTACCGACAGGGGAATCAATTCACCCCTCCACTTT. The chain uses TRBV19 and TRBJ1-6; 8 bases map to TRBD1. V was pared by 4 bases and J by 7 bases, with 6 bases of the junction left unmatched. Germline CDR1 and CDR2: LNHDA and SQIVND (reference sequence). The CDR3 has 15 residues.

The chain has TRBV2 and TRBJ2-1; 8 nucleotides match TRBD2. Looked up from germline, CDR1 is SNHLY and CDR2 is FYNNEI. This CDR3 is 15 amino acids long. V shed 5 bases and J 0 bases; nucleotides not matched to a gene: 3. The CDR3 loop is CASSSTSGSYNEQFF. The CDR3 coding sequence is TGTGCCAGCAGTTCTACTAGCGGCTCCTACAATGAGCAGTTCTTC. Full variable domain (rest looked up from reference TRBV2 and TRBJ2-1): EPEVTQTPSHQVTQMGQEVILRCVPISNHLYFYWYRQILGQKVEFLVSFYNNEISEKSEIFDDQFSVERPDGSNFTLKIRSTKLEDSAMYFCASSSTSGSYNEQFFGPGTRLTVL.

V gene TRBV14 combines with J gene TRBJ2-5, with TRBD2 matching 11 bases. V trimming: 5 bases; J trimming: 1 base; junction bases outside the gene matches: 3. The CDR3 loop spans 15 amino acids. The germline V gene encodes CDR1 SGHDN and CDR2 FVKESK. CDR3 in amino acids: CASSLLAGGQETQYF. CDR3 nucleotides: TGTGCCAGCAGCTTGCTAGCGGGGGGCCAAGAGACCCAGTACTTC.

This clone was seen once. The same CDR3 is also encoded by other DNA sequences in this sample. V is TRBV28 and J is TRBJ2-7; 13 positions match TRBD2. The CDR3 totals 15 residues. CDR1 and CDR2 from the germline V gene are MDHEN and SYDVKM. The J segment lost 3 bases and the V segment lost 6 bases, leaving 5 bases of the junction unmatched. The CDR3 nucleotides are TGTGCCAGCAGCCGTGGGACTAGCGGGAACTACGAGCAGTACTTC. Its translation is CASSRGTSGNYEQYF.

The rearrangement links TRBV7-2 to TRBJ1-2, with 8 bases identical to TRBD1. J lost 6 bases, V lost 3 bases, and 3 bases had no gene match. The CDR3 has 13 amino acids. CDR1 SGHTA and CDR2 FQGNSA come from the germline V gene. CDR3 in amino acids: CASSFRGQDGYTF. The CDR3 nucleotides are TGTGCCAGCAGCTTCCGGGGACAGGATGGCTACACCTTC.

This clone occurred once. V usage is TRBV28 and J usage is TRBJ1-1; D not resolved. CDR1 MDHEN and CDR2 SYDVKM come from the germline V gene. The V gene lost 6 bases and the J gene lost 1 base, with 9 bases spanning the gap. The CDR3 has 13 amino acids. Here the CDR3 DNA reads TGTGCCAGCAGACCCTCCAGGAACACTGAAGCTTTCTTT. Its translation is CASRPSRNTEAFF.

The chain combines TRBV6-5 with TRBJ1-3, with D possibly TRBD1 on 5 matching bases. V was trimmed by 6 bases and J by 1 base, leaving 10 bases between them. This CDR3 contains 14 residues. Germline CDR1 is MNHEY and CDR2 is SVGAGI. The CDR3 DNA follows: TGTGCCAGCAGGCGACAGAGTTCTGGAAACACCATATATTTT. Its protein product is CASRRQSSGNTIYF.

The chain has TRBV2 and TRBJ1-1, with D hard to call. V lost 3 bases and J lost 0, with 11 bases in between. The CDR3 sequence is 15 residues long. CDR1 SNHLY and CDR2 FYNNEI come from the germline V gene. The CDR3 spells CASSEFTGMNTEAFF. CDR3 coding DNA: TGTGCCAGCAGTGAGTTTACGGGAATGAACACTGAAGCTTTCTTT.

CDR3 loop: CASSESPGNQPQHF. The DNA for the CDR3 is TGTGCCAGCAGTGAGTCCCCCGGGAATCAGCCCCAGCATTTT. V and J are TRBV25-1 and TRBJ1-5; no reliable D call. Germline V CDR1 and CDR2: MGHDK, SYGVNS. The germline V and J ends were trimmed by 3 bases and 4 bases, with 10 bases remaining between them. The CDR3 runs to 14 residues.

The V and J genes are TRBV19 and TRBJ1-1; D gene uncertain. This CDR3 is built from 14 residues. The germline CDR1 and CDR2 sequences are LNHDA and SQIVND (reference sequence). The ends were cut back, 2 bases at V and 1 base at J, with 8 bases in the middle. CDR3 nucleotides: TGTGCCAGTAGTATAAGGCGGACGAACACTGAAGCTTTCTTT. This encodes CASSIRRTNTEAFF.

The rearrangement uses TRBV7-9 and TRBJ2-3; D ambiguous. V was trimmed by 1 base and J by 8 bases, leaving 1 base between them. The CDR3 covers 10 residues. The germline V gene encodes CDR1 SEHNR and CDR2 FQNEAQ (reference sequence). The CDR3 DNA follows: TGTGCCAGCAGCTTAGGTACGCAGTATTTT. It translates to CASSLGTQYF. The full variable domain, in which reference TRBV7-9 and TRBJ2-3 provide the parts outside the CDR3, is DTGVSQNPRHKITKRGQNVTFRCDPISEHNRLYWYRQTLGQGPEFLTYFQNEAQLEKSRLLSDRFSAERPKGSFSTLEIQRTEQGDSAMYLCASSLGTQYFGPGTRLTVL.

This chain uses TRBV3-1 (or the pseudogene TRBV3-2) with TRBJ2-7; D perhaps matches TRBD1 (6 bases). Germline V gives CDR1 LGHDT, CDR2 YNNKEL (reference sequence). Deletions cut 3 bases from V and 2 bases from J, with 11 bases between. This CDR3 is 14 amino acids long. The CDR3 here is CASSQLQGTYEQYF. CDR3 sequence (DNA): TGTGCCAGCAGCCAGCTTCAGGGGACCTACGAGCAGTACTTC.

This sequence joins TRBV6-5 and TRBJ1-2; 8 bases are shared with TRBD1. The CDR3 runs to 14 residues. Trimming removed 6 bases from V and 4 bases from J; junction bases left unmatched: 7. CDR1 and CDR2 from the germline V gene are MNHEY and SVGAGI. This chain's CDR3 is CASSRGQGSYGYTF. The CDR3 region has the DNA TGTGCCAGCAGCCGAGGACAGGGATCCTATGGCTACACCTTC.

The J gene is TRBJ1-1, the V gene TRBV24-1; possible D gene TRBD1, 5 bases. The CDR3 is made up of 14 amino acids. Looked up from germline, CDR1 is KGHDR and CDR2 is SFDVKD. Trimming left V 9 bases short and J 1 base short, with 14 bases between. The CDR3 sequence is CATSGRQWNTEAFF. CDR3 DNA: TGTGCCACCTCAGGTCGACAGTGGAACACTGAAGCTTTCTTT.

This chain connects TRBV28 to TRBJ1-6, with D hard to call. This CDR3 contains 12 residues. Trimming left V 6 bases short and J 9 bases short, with 9 bases between. The germline V gene encodes CDR1 MDHEN and CDR2 SYDVKM. CDR3 protein: CASRSSGSPLHF. CDR3 in DNA: TGTGCCAGCAGATCCTCCGGTTCACCCCTCCACTTT.

The chain couples TRBV14 to TRBJ1-2, with a weak D call TRBD1 (6 bases). Germline CDR1 and CDR2: SGHDN and FVKESK. This CDR3 contains 13 residues. V shed 5 bases and J shed 3 bases, with 10 bases lying between them. CDR3 region: CASSSHRDYGYTF. The DNA for the CDR3 is TGTGCCAGCAGCTCTCACAGGGACTATGGCTACACCTTC.

The chain joins TRBV2 to TRBJ2-7; no clear D gene. Germline values: CDR1 SNHLY, CDR2 FYNNEI. The CDR3 runs 11 residues. With 6 bases removed from V and 4 bases from J, the gap between germline ends came to 7 bases. CDR3 sequence reads: CASSIKYEQYF. CDR3 nucleotide sequence: TGTGCCAGCAGCATAAAGTACGAGCAGTACTTC.

Turning to this clone: The sample has other DNA sequences that encode this CDR3 too. The chain recombines TRBV7-9 with TRBJ1-1; D remains ambiguous. Germline V gene data show CDR1 as SEHNR and CDR2 as FQNEAQ (reference sequence). Deletions cut 1 base from V and 7 bases from J, with 7 bases between. The CDR3 loop spans 12 amino acids. The CDR3 protein is CASSLEGSEAFF. In DNA form, the CDR3 reads TGTGCCAGCAGCTTAGAGGGAAGTGAAGCTTTCTTT.

The sample holds one count of this clone. The chain joins TRBV3-1 (or the pseudogene TRBV3-2) to TRBJ1-4; possibly TRBD1 for D (6 bases). The CDR3 loop spans 14 amino acids. Germline CDR1 LGHDT, CDR2 YNNKEL (reference sequence). Trimming took off 0 bases at V and 8 bases at J, with 10 bases between the two ends. The CDR3: CASSQDFGQEKLFF. In DNA form, the CDR3 reads TGTGCCAGCAGCCAAGATTTCGGACAGGAAAAACTGTTTTTT.

This clone was recorded many times. DNA for the CDR3: TGCGCCAGCAGCTGGGCGGGACAGGGGGCCCTTAGGTCCTACAATGAGCAGTTCTTC. Its protein product is CASSWAGQGALRSYNEQFF. The chain recombines TRBV5-1 with TRBJ2-1; 12 nucleotides align to TRBD1. Germline V gives CDR1 SGHRS, CDR2 YFSETQ. Trimming cost V 3 bases and J 1 base; bases outside gene matches: 11. There are 19 residues in the CDR3.

This clone was found once. The rearrangement joins TRBV27 to TRBJ1-4; a possible D gene is TRBD1 (5 bases). CDR1 and CDR2 from the germline V gene are MNHEY and SMNVEV (reference sequence). Trimming stripped 5 bases from V and 8 bases from J, with 9 bases between. The CDR3 contains 12 residues. The CDR3 reads CASSGWGEKLFF. Here the CDR3 DNA reads TGTGCCAGCAGTGGGTGGGGGGAAAAACTGTTTTTT.

The DNA of the CDR3 is TGTGCCAGCAGTTTCCTCCGGACAGCAGTTCAGTACTTC. Protein product: CASSFLRTAVQYF. V gene TRBV28 combines with J gene TRBJ2-4, with D perhaps TRBD1 (6 bases). This CDR3 has 13 amino acids. Trimming pared 3 bases from V and 11 bases from J, leaving 14 bases between. CDR1 and CDR2 from the germline V gene are MDHEN and SYDVKM. The full variable domain, in which reference TRBV28 and TRBJ2-4 provide the parts outside the CDR3, is DVKVTQSSRYLVKRTGEKVFLECVQDMDHENMFWYRQDPGLGLRLIYFSYDVKMKEKGDIPEGYSVSREKKERFSLILESASTNQTSMYLCASSFLRTAVQYFGAGTRLSVL.

V is TRBV30 and J is TRBJ2-7, with D perhaps matching TRBD1 (6 bases). This CDR3 spans 12 amino acids. CDR1 and CDR2 (germline): GTSNPN, SVGIG (reference sequence). V lost 8 bases and J 1 base, leaving 12 bases between the germline ends. The CDR3 is CALGQFSYEQYF. DNA of the CDR3: TGTGCCCTAGGACAGTTTTCCTACGAGCAGTACTTC. The full variable domain, completed using reference TRBV30 and TRBJ2-7, is SQTIHQWPATLVQPVGSPLSLECTVEGTSNPNLYWYRQAAGRGLQLLFYSVGIGQISSEVPQNLSASRPQDRQFILSSKKLLLSDSGFYLCALGQFSYEQYFGPGTRLTVT.

The chain has TRBV9 and TRBJ2-3; 8 nucleotides agree with TRBD2. The CDR3 spans 15 residues. The J segment lost 2 bases and the V segment lost 3 bases, leaving 5 bases of the junction unmatched. The germline gives CDR1 SGDLS, CDR2 YYNGEE. In DNA, the CDR3 is TGTGCCAGCAGCGAAGGACTAGCTCACACAGATACGCAGTATTTT. This gives the protein CASSEGLAHTDTQYF.